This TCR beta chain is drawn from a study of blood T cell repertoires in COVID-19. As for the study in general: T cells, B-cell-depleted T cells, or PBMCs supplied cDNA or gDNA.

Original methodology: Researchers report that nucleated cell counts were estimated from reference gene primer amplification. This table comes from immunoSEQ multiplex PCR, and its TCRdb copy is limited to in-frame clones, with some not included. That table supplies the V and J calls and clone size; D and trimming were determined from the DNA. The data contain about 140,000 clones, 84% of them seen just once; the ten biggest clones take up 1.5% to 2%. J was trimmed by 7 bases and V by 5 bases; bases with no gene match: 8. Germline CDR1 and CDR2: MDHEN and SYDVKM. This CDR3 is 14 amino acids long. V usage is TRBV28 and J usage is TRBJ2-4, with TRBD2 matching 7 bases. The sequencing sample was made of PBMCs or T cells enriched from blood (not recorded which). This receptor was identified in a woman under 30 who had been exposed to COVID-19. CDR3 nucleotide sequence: TGTGCCAGCAGTCCGCAAAAACTAGCGAACATTCAGTACTTC. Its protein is CASSPQKLANIQYF.